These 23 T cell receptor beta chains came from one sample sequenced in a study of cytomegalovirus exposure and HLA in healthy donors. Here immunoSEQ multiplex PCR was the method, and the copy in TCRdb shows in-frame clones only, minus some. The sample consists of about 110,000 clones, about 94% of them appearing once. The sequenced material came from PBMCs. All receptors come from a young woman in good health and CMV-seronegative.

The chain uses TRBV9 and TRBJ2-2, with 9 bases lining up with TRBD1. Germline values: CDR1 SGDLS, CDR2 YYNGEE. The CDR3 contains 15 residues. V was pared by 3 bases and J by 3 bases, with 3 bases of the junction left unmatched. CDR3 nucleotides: TGTGCCAGCAGCGCGGACAGGGGTGACACCGGGGAGCTGTTTTTT. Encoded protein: CASSADRGDTGELFF.

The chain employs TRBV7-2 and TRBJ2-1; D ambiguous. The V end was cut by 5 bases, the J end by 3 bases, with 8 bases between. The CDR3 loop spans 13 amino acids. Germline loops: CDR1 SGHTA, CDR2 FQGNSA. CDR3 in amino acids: CASSTQSYNEQFF. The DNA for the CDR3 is TGTGCCAGCAGCACACAGAGCTACAATGAGCAGTTCTTC.

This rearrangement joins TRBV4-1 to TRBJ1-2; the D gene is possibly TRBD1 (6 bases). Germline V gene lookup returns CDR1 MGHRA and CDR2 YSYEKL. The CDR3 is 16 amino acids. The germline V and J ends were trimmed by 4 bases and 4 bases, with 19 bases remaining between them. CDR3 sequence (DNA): TGCGCCAGCAGCCTAGAAACACAGGGCGGACGCTATGGCTACACCTTC. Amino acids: CASSLETQGGRYGYTF.

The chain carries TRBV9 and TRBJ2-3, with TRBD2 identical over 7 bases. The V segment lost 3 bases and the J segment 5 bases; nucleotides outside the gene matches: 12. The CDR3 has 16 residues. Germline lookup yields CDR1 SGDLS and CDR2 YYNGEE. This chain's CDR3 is CASSASGTTGVDTQYF. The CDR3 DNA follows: TGTGCCAGCAGCGCATCCGGGACTACGGGGGTAGATACGCAGTATTTT. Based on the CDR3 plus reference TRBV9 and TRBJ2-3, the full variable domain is DSGVTQTPKHLITATGQRVTLRCSPRSGDLSVYWYQQSLDQGLQFLIQYYNGEERAKGNILERFSAQQFPDLHSELNLSSLELGDSALYFCASSASGTTGVDTQYFGPGTRLTVL.

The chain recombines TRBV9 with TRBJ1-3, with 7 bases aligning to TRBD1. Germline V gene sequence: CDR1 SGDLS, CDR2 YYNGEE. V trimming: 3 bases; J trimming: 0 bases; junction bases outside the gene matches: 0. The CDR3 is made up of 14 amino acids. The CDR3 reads CASSGTGSGNTIYF. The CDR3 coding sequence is TGTGCCAGCAGCGGGACAGGCTCTGGAAACACCATATATTTT.

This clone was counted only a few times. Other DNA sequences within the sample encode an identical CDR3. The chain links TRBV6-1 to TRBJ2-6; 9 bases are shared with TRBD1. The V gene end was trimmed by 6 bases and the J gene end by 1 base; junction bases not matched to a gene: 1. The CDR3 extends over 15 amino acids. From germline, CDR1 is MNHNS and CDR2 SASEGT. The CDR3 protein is CASRTGGSGANVLTF. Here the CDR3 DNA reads TGTGCCAGCAGGACAGGGGGTTCTGGGGCCAACGTCCTGACTTTC.

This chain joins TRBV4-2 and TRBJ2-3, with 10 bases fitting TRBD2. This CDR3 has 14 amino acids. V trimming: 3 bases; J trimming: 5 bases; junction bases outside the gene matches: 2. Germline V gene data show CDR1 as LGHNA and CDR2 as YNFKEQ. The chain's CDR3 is CASSHLAGEDTQYF. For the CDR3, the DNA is TGTGCCAGCAGCCACCTAGCGGGGGAAGATACGCAGTATTTT.

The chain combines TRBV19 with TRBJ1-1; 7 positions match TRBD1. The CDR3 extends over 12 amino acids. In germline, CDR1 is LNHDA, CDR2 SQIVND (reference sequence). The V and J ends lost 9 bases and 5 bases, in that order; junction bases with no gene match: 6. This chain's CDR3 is CASTRDSTEAFF. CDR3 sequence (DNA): TGTGCCAGCACGCGGGACAGTACTGAAGCTTTCTTT.

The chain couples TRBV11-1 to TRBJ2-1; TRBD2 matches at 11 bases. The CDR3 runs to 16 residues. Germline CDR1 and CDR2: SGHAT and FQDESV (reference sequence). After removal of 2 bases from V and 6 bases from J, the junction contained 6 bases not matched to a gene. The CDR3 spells CASSLLAGGPGNEQFF. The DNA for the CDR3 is TGTGCCAGCAGCTTATTAGCGGGGGGGCCGGGCAATGAGCAGTTCTTC.

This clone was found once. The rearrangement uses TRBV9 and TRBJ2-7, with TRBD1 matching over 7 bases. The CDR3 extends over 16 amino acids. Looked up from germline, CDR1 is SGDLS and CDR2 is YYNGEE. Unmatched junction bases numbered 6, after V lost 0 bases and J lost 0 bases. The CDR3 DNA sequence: TGTGCCAGCAGCGTAGCGGGGACAGCCTTCTCCTACGAGCAGTACTTC. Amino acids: CASSVAGTAFSYEQYF.

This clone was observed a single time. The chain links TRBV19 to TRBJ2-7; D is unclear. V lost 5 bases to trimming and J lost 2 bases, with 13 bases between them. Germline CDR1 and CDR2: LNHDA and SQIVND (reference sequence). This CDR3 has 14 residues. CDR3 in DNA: TGTGCCAGTAGTGACACGATTCCTGCCTACGAGCAGTACTTC. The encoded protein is CASSDTIPAYEQYF.

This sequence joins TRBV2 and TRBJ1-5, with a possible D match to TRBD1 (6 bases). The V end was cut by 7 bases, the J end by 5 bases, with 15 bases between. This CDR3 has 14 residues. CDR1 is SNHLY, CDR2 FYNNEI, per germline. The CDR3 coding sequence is TGTGCCAGCAAACTTTCACAGGGTTATCAGCCCCAGCATTTT. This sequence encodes CASKLSQGYQPQHF.

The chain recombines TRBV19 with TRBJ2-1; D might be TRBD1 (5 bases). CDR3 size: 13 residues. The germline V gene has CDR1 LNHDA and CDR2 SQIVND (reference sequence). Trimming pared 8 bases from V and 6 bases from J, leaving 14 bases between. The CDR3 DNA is TGTGCCAGTGACCCCGGCAGGGCCAATGAGCAGTTCTTC. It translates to CASDPGRANEQFF.

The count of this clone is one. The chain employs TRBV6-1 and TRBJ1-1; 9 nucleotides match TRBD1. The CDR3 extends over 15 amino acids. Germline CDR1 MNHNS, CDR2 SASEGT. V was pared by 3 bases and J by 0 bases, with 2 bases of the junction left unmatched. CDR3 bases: TGTGCCAGCAGTGATGGACAGGGGTTGAACACTGAAGCTTTCTTT. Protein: CASSDGQGLNTEAFF.

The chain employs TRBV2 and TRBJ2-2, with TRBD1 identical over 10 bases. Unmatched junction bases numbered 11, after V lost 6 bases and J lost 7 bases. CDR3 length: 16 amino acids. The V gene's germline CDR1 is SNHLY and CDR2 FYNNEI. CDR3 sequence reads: CASRKGQGPFGGELFF. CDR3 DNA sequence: TGTGCCAGCAGGAAGGGACAGGGGCCGTTTGGCGGGGAGCTGTTTTTT.

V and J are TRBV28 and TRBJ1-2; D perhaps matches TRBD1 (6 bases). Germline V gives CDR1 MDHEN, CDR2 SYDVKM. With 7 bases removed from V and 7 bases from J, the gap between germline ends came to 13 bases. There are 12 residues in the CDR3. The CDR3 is CASKPGGGGYTF. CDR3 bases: TGTGCCAGCAAACCGGGAGGGGGTGGCTACACCTTC.

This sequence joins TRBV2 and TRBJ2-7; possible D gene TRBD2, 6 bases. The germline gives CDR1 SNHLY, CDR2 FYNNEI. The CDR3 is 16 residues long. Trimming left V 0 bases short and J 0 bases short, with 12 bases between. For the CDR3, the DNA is TGTGCCAGCAGTGAAGCGCAGGAGGGATACTCCTACGAGCAGTACTTC. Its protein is CASSEAQEGYSYEQYF. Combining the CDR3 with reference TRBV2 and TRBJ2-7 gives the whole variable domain EPEVTQTPSHQVTQMGQEVILRCVPISNHLYFYWYRQILGQKVEFLVSFYNNEISEKSEIFDDQFSVERPDGSNFTLKIRSTKLEDSAMYFCASSEAQEGYSYEQYFGPGTRLTVT.

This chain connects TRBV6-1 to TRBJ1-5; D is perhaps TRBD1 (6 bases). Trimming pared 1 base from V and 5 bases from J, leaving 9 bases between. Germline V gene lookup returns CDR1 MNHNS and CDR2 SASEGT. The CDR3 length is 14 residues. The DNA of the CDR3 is TGTGCCAGCAGTGAAGACAGGGATTATCAGCCCCAGCATTTT. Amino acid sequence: CASSEDRDYQPQHF.

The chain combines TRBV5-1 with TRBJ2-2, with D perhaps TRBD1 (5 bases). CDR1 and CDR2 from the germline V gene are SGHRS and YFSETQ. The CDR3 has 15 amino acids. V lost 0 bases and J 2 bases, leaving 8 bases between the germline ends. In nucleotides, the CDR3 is TGCGCCAGCAGCTTGGGAGACAGAAACACCGGGGAGCTGTTTTTT. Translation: CASSLGDRNTGELFF.

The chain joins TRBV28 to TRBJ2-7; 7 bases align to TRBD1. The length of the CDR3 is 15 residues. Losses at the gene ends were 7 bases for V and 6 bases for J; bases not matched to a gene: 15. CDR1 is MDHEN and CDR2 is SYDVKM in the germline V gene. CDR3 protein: CASKGVGTEASEQYF. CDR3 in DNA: TGTGCCAGCAAAGGGGTAGGGACAGAGGCCTCCGAGCAGTACTTC.

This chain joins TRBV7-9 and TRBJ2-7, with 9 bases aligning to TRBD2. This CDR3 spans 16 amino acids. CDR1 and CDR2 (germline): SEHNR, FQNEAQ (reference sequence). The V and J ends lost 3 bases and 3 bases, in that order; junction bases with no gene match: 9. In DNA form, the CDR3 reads TGTGCCAGCAGCTTGGGGGTAGCGGGGGCCAACTACGAGCAGTACTTC. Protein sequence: CASSLGVAGANYEQYF. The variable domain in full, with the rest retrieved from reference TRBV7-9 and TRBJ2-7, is DTGVSQNPRHKITKRGQNVTFRCDPISEHNRLYWYRQTLGQGPEFLTYFQNEAQLEKSRLLSDRFSAERPKGSFSTLEIQRTEQGDSAMYLCASSLGVAGANYEQYFGPGTRLTVT.

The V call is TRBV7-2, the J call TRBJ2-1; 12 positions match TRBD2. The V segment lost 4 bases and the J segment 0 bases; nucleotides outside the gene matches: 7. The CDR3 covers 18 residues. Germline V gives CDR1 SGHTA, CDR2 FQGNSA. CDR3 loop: CASSCRLAGGPSYNEQFF. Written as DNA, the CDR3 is TGTGCCAGCAGCTGCCGCCTAGCGGGGGGGCCCTCCTACAATGAGCAGTTCTTC.

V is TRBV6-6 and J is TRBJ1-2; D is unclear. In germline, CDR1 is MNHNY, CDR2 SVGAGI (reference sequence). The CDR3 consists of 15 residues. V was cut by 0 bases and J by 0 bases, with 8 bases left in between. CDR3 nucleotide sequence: TGTGCCAGCAGTTACTCGTCAGAACCTAACTATGGCTACACCTTC. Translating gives CASSYSSEPNYGYTF.